The next 13 T cell receptor beta chains were all read from a single sample in a study of blood T cell repertoires in COVID-19. Data came from immunoSEQ multiplex PCR; TCRdb stores just in-frame clones and leaves some out. The table shows around 53,000 clones, with approximately 80% occurring only once. Sequences were obtained from peripheral blood. The source is a man aged 50 or older with active or convalescent COVID-19.

On this clone itself: One end of the junction varies from germline; a read error may be responsible. V and J are TRBV7-7 and TRBJ1-5; 10 nucleotides line up with TRBD1. Germline V gene lookup returns CDR1 SSHAT and CDR2 FNYEAQ (reference sequence). This CDR3 spans 22 amino acids. For the CDR3, the DNA is TGTGCTAGCAGCCACAATACACACCGGGACAGGGGCCCTAACCCTAGCAATCAGCCCCAGCATTTT. Amino acids: CASSHNTHRDRGPNPSNQPQHF.

The V gene is TRBV12-3 or TRBV12-4, the J gene TRBJ1-2; 7 nucleotides match TRBD1. With V trimmed by 4 bases and J by 8 bases, 7 bases remained unmatched. The length of the CDR3 is 13 residues. The CDR3 sequence: CASSYTGVGGYTF. CDR3 DNA: TGTGCCAGCAGTTACACAGGGGTGGGGGGCTACACCTTC.

The chain links TRBV5-1 to TRBJ2-4, with 8 bases fitting TRBD1. Germline values: CDR1 SGHRS, CDR2 YFSETQ. The CDR3 consists of 14 residues. J gave up 14 bases and V 3 bases, and 13 bases lay outside the gene matches. In DNA form, the CDR3 reads TGCGCCAGCAGCTGGGGACAGGACTCTACTATTAAGTACTTC. It encodes CASSWGQDSTIKYF.

The chain carries TRBV10-2 and TRBJ1-1; D call uncertain. Germline V lookup: CDR1 WSHSY, CDR2 SAAADI. V lost 1 base to trimming and J lost 1 base, with 4 bases between them. This CDR3 contains 13 residues. This CDR3 is CASSEFGNTEAFF. The CDR3 region has the DNA TGCGCCAGCAGTGAGTTCGGGAACACTGAAGCTTTCTTT.

The V gene is TRBV5-1, the J gene TRBJ2-2, with unresolved D. CDR3 length: 15 residues. Trimming left V 3 bases short and J 7 bases short, with 16 bases between. CDR1 SGHRS and CDR2 YFSETQ come from the germline V gene. The chain's CDR3 is CASSYQTDSDGELFF. The CDR3, as DNA: TGCGCCAGCAGCTACCAAACCGACTCGGACGGGGAGCTGTTTTTT.

As concerns this clone: A junction boundary mismatches the germline segment, possibly from a read error. The rearrangement links TRBV7-7 to TRBJ2-1; 11 bases align to TRBD2. CDR1 and CDR2 from the germline V gene are SSHAT and FNYEAQ (reference sequence). The CDR3 runs 15 residues. CDR3 loop: CASSLAGGPYNEQFF. CDR3 DNA: TGTGCTAGCAGCTTAGCGGGGGGGCCCTACAATGAGCAGTTCTTC.

The sample holds one count of this clone. The chain employs TRBV5-1 and TRBJ2-3; D is unresolved. Germline values: CDR1 SGHRS, CDR2 YFSETQ. Trimming cost V 1 base and J 3 bases, with 3 bases left between them. The CDR3 is made up of 12 amino acids. In nucleotides, the CDR3 is TGCGCCAGCAGCTTGTTAACAGATACGCAGTATTTT. Its protein product is CASSLLTDTQYF.

The genes are TRBV5-6 and TRBJ2-3, with TRBD2 matching over 11 bases. CDR1 SGHDT and CDR2 YYEEEE come from the germline V gene. The trim removed 5 bases at V and 3 bases at J, leaving 11 bases unmatched. This CDR3 is built from 17 residues. For the CDR3, the DNA is TGTGCCAGCAGTTCCGGGACTAGCGGAGCAGGGACAGATACGCAGTATTTT. Encoded protein: CASSSGTSGAGTDTQYF.

V usage is TRBV3-1 (or the pseudogene TRBV3-2) and J usage is TRBJ1-3; possibly TRBD1 for D (6 bases). Trimming took 1 base from V and 2 from J, leaving 15 bases between them. This CDR3 is built from 17 residues. Germline V gene lookup returns CDR1 LGHDT and CDR2 YNNKEL (reference sequence). CDR3 residues: CASSQARWGGTGNTIYF. In DNA form, the CDR3 reads TGTGCCAGCAGCCAAGCCCGGTGGGGGGGCACTGGAAACACCATATATTTT.

This clone was seen a few times. The rearrangement uses TRBV5-1 and TRBJ1-3; 7 bases align to TRBD1. Germline loops: CDR1 SGHRS, CDR2 YFSETQ. There are 15 residues in the CDR3. Trimming at V came to 4 bases and at J to 3 bases, leaving 7 bases not matched to a gene. The CDR3 DNA follows: TGCGCCAGCAGCGATAAAGACAGGGATGGAAACACCATATATTTT. Amino acid sequence: CASSDKDRDGNTIYF.

The V gene is TRBV9, the J gene TRBJ2-1, with TRBD2 matching over 8 bases. Germline CDR1 reads SGDLS; CDR2 reads YYNGEE. V shed 0 bases and J 7 bases; nucleotides not matched to a gene: 15. This CDR3 has 18 residues. The CDR3 DNA reads TGTGCCAGCAGCGTAGTAAGAAGCGGGAGCACCTTTTTGAATGAGCAGTTCTTC. Protein sequence: CASSVVRSGSTFLNEQFF.

This clone was found once. V and J are TRBV6-5 and TRBJ1-6, with TRBD1 matching over 9 bases. Germline CDR1 reads MNHEY; CDR2 reads SVGAGI. J lost 9 bases, V lost 7 bases, and 10 bases had no gene match. This CDR3 is built from 15 residues. The CDR3 protein is CASKTLGTGSSPLHF. In DNA, the CDR3 is TGTGCCAGCAAGACCTTGGGGACAGGGAGTTCACCCCTCCACTTT.

The chain recombines TRBV7-9 with TRBJ1-6, with D unclear. From germline, CDR1 is SEHNR and CDR2 FQNEAQ (reference sequence). This CDR3 is built from 15 residues. V lost 6 bases, J lost 7 bases, and 16 bases lay in between. This CDR3 reads CASSPHFEANSPLHF. CDR3 in DNA: TGTGCCAGCAGTCCACACTTTGAGGCGAATTCACCCCTCCACTTT.